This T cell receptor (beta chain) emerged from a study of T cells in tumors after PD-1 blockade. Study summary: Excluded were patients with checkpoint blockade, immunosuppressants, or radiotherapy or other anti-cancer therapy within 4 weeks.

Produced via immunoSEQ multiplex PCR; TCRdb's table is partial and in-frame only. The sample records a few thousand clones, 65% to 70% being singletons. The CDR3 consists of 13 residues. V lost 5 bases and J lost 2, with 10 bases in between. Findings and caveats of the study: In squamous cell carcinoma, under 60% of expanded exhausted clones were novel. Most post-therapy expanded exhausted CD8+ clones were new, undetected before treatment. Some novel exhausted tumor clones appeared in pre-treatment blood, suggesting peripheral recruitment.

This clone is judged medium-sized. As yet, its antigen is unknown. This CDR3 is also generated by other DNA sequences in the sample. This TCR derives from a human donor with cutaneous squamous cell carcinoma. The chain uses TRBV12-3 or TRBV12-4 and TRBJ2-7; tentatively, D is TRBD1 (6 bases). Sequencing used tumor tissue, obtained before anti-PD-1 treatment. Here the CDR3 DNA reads TGTGCCAGCAGTCCGACAGGTACCTACGAGCAGTACTTC. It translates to CASSPTGTYEQYF.